A single sample gave rise to the 22 T cell receptor beta chains below, sequenced in a study of siplizumab effects on memory and regulatory T cells. Assay: immunoSEQ multiplex PCR; the TCRdb copy retains only in-frame clones and omits some. The sample includes around 68,000 clones, over 70% seen only once; the top ten take under 2%. Sequenced input: Tregs sorted from blood. The source of these receptors is a human donor in good health.

This chain joins TRBV9 and TRBJ1-2, with no clear D. The CDR3 contains 13 residues. V was trimmed by 1 base and J by 8 bases, leaving 12 bases between them. CDR1 and CDR2 (germline): SGDLS, YYNGEE. The CDR3 here is CASSVSRSGGYTF. In nucleotides, the CDR3 is TGTGCCAGCAGCGTATCCCGTTCAGGCGGCTACACCTTC.

The rearrangement uses TRBV27 and TRBJ1-2, with a weak D call TRBD1 (5 bases). Trimming removed 3 bases from V and 6 bases from J, with 14 bases in between. Germline CDR1 MNHEY, CDR2 SMNVEV (reference sequence). This CDR3 is built from 14 residues. CDR3 in amino acids: CASSFSRAGHGYTF. The CDR3 DNA is TGTGCCAGCAGTTTCAGCAGGGCCGGGCATGGCTACACCTTC.

The rearrangement links TRBV28 to TRBJ2-7; D is uncertain. The V end lost 3 bases, the J end lost 5 bases, and 5 bases lay between the germline ends. The CDR3 contains 11 residues. Germline CDR1 reads MDHEN; CDR2 reads SYDVKM. The CDR3 DNA reads as TGTGCCAGCAGTTTGGTCAACGAGCAGTACTTC. It yields the protein CASSLVNEQYF.

The chain links TRBV29-1 to TRBJ2-1; unclear D gene. This CDR3 region has 11 residues. The germline gives CDR1 SQVTM, CDR2 ANQGSEA. Trimming took 2 bases from V and 9 from J, leaving 8 bases between them. The chain's CDR3 is CSVESVVEQFF. CDR3 nucleotide sequence: TGCAGCGTTGAATCGGTTGTTGAGCAGTTCTTC.

CDR3 bases: TGCGCCAGCATAAACGGCAGTGACTATGGCTACACCTTC. The encoded protein is CASINGSDYGYTF. The J gene is TRBJ1-2, the V gene TRBV10-1, with unresolved D. Germline V lookup: CDR1 WNHNN, CDR2 SYGVQD (reference sequence). CDR3 length: 13 amino acids. V lost 7 bases to trimming and J lost 3 bases, with 12 bases between them.

This clone is deemed medium-sized. The rearrangement uses TRBV27 and TRBJ2-1, with 7 bases matching TRBD2. Per the germline V gene, CDR1 is MNHEY and CDR2 is SMNVEV (reference sequence). The CDR3 spans 16 residues. The ends lost 3 bases at V and 2 bases at J; junction bases unmatched: 7. CDR3 in amino acids: CASSFVRAGAYNEQFF. In nucleotides, the CDR3 is TGTGCCAGCAGTTTTGTTCGGGCGGGAGCCTACAATGAGCAGTTCTTC.

The chain combines TRBV6-1 with TRBJ2-6; 8 nucleotides align to TRBD1. Germline CDR1 and CDR2: MNHNS and SASEGT. Unmatched junction bases numbered 10, after V lost 4 bases and J lost 2 bases. The CDR3 covers 18 residues. CDR3 protein: CASSVRDRGQAGANVLTF. The DNA of the CDR3 is TGTGCCAGCAGTGTCCGAGACAGGGGACAGGCTGGGGCCAACGTCCTGACTTTC.

This clone came up a few times. The rearrangement joins TRBV7-2 to TRBJ2-7, with unresolved D. V dropped 5 bases and J dropped 2 bases, with 10 bases sitting between them. The CDR3 loop spans 13 amino acids. CDR1 SGHTA and CDR2 FQGNSA come from the germline V gene. The CDR3, as DNA: TGTGCCAGCAGCCCCCCGGCGGCCTACGAGCAGTACTTC. As protein: CASSPPAAYEQYF.

J is TRBJ2-2 and V is TRBV10-2; no reliable D call. The V gene lost 2 bases and the J gene lost 6 bases, with 7 bases spanning the gap. CDR1 is WSHSY and CDR2 is SAAADI in the germline V gene. This CDR3 has 13 residues. CDR3 residues: CASSEVGPGELFF. CDR3 sequence (DNA): TGCGCCAGCAGTGAGGTCGGCCCCGGGGAGCTGTTTTTT.

This clone was seen a handful of times. The chain combines TRBV7-8 with TRBJ2-3; 8 positions agree with TRBD1. Germline trimming cut 8 bases from V and 0 bases from J; bases unmatched to any gene: 10. CDR3 length: 16 residues. The V gene's germline CDR1 is SGHVS and CDR2 FQNEAQ. CDR3 sequence reads: CASRTSGGLSTDTQYF. The CDR3 DNA reads TGTGCCAGCCGCACCTCAGGGGGCCTCAGCACAGATACGCAGTATTTT. Full variable domain (rest looked up from reference TRBV7-8 and TRBJ2-3): GAGVSQSPRYKVAKRGQDVALRCDPISGHVSLFWYQQALGQGPEFLTYFQNEAQLDKSGLPSDRFFAERPEGSVSTLKIQRTQQEDSAVYLCASRTSGGLSTDTQYFGPGTRLTVL.

The V gene is TRBV7-9, the J gene TRBJ2-1, with TRBD2 matching 9 bases. The germline V gene encodes CDR1 SEHNR and CDR2 FQNEAQ (reference sequence). This CDR3 has 15 residues. V trimming: 2 bases; J trimming: 4 bases; junction bases outside the gene matches: 3. DNA for the CDR3: TGTGCCAGCAGCTTAAATAGCGGGAGATACAATGAGCAGTTCTTC. It codes for CASSLNSGRYNEQFF.

The chain employs TRBV18 and TRBJ2-5; D unresolved. Looked up from germline, CDR1 is KGHSH and CDR2 is LQKENI. The CDR3 totals 12 residues. V was pared by 4 bases and J by 5 bases, with 8 bases between. CDR3 in DNA: TGTGCCAGCTCACGTGTTGTGGAGACCCAGTACTTC. Protein sequence: CASSRVVETQYF.

As DNA, the CDR3 is TGTGCCAGCAGTCGCAGCCTCACTGAAGCTTTCTTT. Protein: CASSRSLTEAFF. This sequence joins TRBV7-2 and TRBJ1-1; no clear D gene. The CDR3 spans 12 residues. CDR1 and CDR2 from the germline V gene are SGHTA and FQGNSA. Between the trimmed V and J ends, which lost 6 bases and 4 bases, there was a span of 9 bases. Supplemented by reference TRBV7-2 and TRBJ1-1, the full variable domain reads GAGVSQSPSNKVTEKGKDVELRCDPISGHTALYWYRQSLGQGLEFLIYFQGNSAPDKSGLPSDRFSAERTGGSVSTLTIQRTQQEDSAVYLCASSRSLTEAFFGQGTRLTVV.

The rearrangement links TRBV18 to TRBJ2-7; D is unclear. Germline CDR1 reads KGHSH; CDR2 reads LQKENI. The CDR3 spans 14 residues. Trimming cost V 2 bases and J 2 bases, with 10 bases left between them. The CDR3 bases are TGTGCCAGCTCACCATCTCACGGAACCTACGAGCAGTACTTC. This gives the protein CASSPSHGTYEQYF.

This clone was seen only once. The V gene is TRBV6-1, the J gene TRBJ1-5; a weak D match, TRBD1 (6 bases). Germline assignment: CDR1 MNHNS and CDR2 SASEGT. The CDR3 extends over 15 amino acids. Trimming took off 4 bases at V and 6 bases at J, with 16 bases between the two ends. The CDR3 DNA is TGTGCCAGCAGTGGCGTTGACAGGCGAGGTCAGCCCCAGCATTTT. Translating gives CASSGVDRRGQPQHF.

This sequence joins TRBV10-3 and TRBJ2-7; TRBD1 aligns across 9 bases. Germline trimming cut 6 bases from V and 2 bases from J; bases unmatched to any gene: 5. This CDR3 region has 14 residues. Germline V lookup: CDR1 ENHRY, CDR2 SYGVKD. The CDR3 DNA reads as TGTGCCATCAGCGGACAGGGGCTAGCCTACGAGCAGTACTTC. Translating it yields CAISGQGLAYEQYF.

The V and J genes are TRBV2 and TRBJ1-5; 8 positions match TRBD1. This CDR3 is built from 14 residues. J lost 5 bases, V lost 7 bases, and 7 bases had no gene match. CDR1 and CDR2 (germline): SNHLY, FYNNEI. CDR3: CASTGDRKDQPQHF. The DNA for the CDR3 is TGTGCCAGCACTGGGGACAGGAAGGATCAGCCCCAGCATTTT.

The chain recombines TRBV15 with TRBJ2-5, with 8 bases fitting TRBD2. The CDR3 loop spans 17 amino acids. Germline CDR1 is LNHNV and CDR2 is YYDKDF (reference sequence). V shed 4 bases and J 2 bases; nucleotides not matched to a gene: 12. The CDR3 bases are TGTGCCACCAGCAAGAGACCCGGGACTAGGGTACAAGAGACCCAGTACTTC. Translated: CATSKRPGTRVQETQYF. The full variable domain, its missing parts supplied by reference TRBV15 and TRBJ2-5, is DAMVIQNPRYQVTQFGKPVTLSCSQTLNHNVMYWYQQKSSQAPKLLFHYYDKDFNNEADTPDNFQSRRPNTSFCFLDIRSPGLGDTAMYLCATSKRPGTRVQETQYFGPGTRLLVL.

Only a few counts were recorded for this clone. The chain couples TRBV14 to TRBJ2-5; no reliable D call. The CDR3 runs 15 residues. Germline assignment: CDR1 SGHDN and CDR2 FVKESK. V lost 2 bases and J lost 1, with 11 bases in between. The CDR3 protein is CASSQPGRVQETQYF. The CDR3 DNA follows: TGTGCCAGCAGCCAACCTGGACGGGTCCAAGAGACCCAGTACTTC.

Written as DNA, the CDR3 is TGCGCCAGCAGCTTGGTTCCAGGACAGGGATTGCCAGATACGCAGTATTTT. Amino acids: CASSLVPGQGLPDTQYF. The chain carries TRBV5-1 and TRBJ2-3; 8 bases map to TRBD1. The germline V gene encodes CDR1 SGHRS and CDR2 YFSETQ. The V gene end was trimmed by 0 bases and the J gene end by 4 bases; junction bases not matched to a gene: 10. The CDR3 has 17 residues.

The V and J genes are TRBV28 and TRBJ2-3; 11 bases agree with TRBD2. Germline V gene data show CDR1 as MDHEN and CDR2 as SYDVKM. The CDR3 runs to 16 residues. Losses at the gene ends were 5 bases for V and 2 bases for J; bases not matched to a gene: 6. The CDR3 here is CASSPRLAGYTDTQYF. CDR3 coding DNA: TGTGCCAGCAGTCCCAGACTAGCGGGATACACAGATACGCAGTATTTT.

CDR3 sequence reads: CASSYGVGWAQYF. DNA of the CDR3: TGTGCCAGCAGTTACGGTGTTGGCTGGGCCCAGTACTTC. The chain recombines TRBV6-5 with TRBJ2-5, with D unclear. The V gene lost 2 bases and the J gene lost 9 bases, with 13 bases spanning the gap. The CDR3 contains 13 residues. Germline V gene sequence: CDR1 MNHEY, CDR2 SVGAGI.